These 23 T cell receptor beta chains originate from one sample sequenced in a study of T cells in Graves' hyperthyroidism and ophthalmopathy. The source material, RNA transcripts, was used to amplify TCR beta CDR3 regions. The HTBI primer set served for first-round RT-PCR of the TCR CDR3. TCRdb independently ran MiXCR on the multiplex PCR reads; one entry per CDR3 protein. The table lists under 400,000 distinct CDR3 sequences, approximately 14% of them singletons. Sequencing was carried out using blood. The receptors here all came from a woman aged 60-75 years with Graves' ophthalmopathy.

On this clonotype itself: A much larger clone lies a single base off, so this may be a read error. This rearrangement joins TRBV5-5 to TRBJ2-7; D is ambiguous. From germline, CDR1 is SGHKS and CDR2 YYEKEE (reference sequence). The CDR3 runs 13 residues. Trimming removed 4 bases at V and 0 bases at J, with 8 bases between. The CDR3 spells CASSLHDSYEQYF. For the CDR3, the DNA is TGTGCCAGCAGCCTTCACGACTCCTACGAGCAGTACTTC.

The V and J genes are TRBV29-1 and TRBJ2-1; the match to TRBD2 covers 11 bases. Per the germline V gene, CDR1 is SQVTM and CDR2 is ANQGSEA. The CDR3 covers 14 residues. Trimming removed 4 bases from V and 5 bases from J; junction bases left unmatched: 4. CDR3 residues: CSVAWGLADNEQFF. In DNA, the CDR3 is TGCAGCGTTGCTTGGGGACTAGCGGACAATGAGCAGTTCTTC.

This clonotype was detected ten times or more. This sequence joins TRBV7-2 and TRBJ1-1; maybe TRBD1 (6 bases). There are 15 residues in the CDR3. The V gene lost 0 bases and the J gene lost 4 bases, with 12 bases spanning the gap. CDR1 is SGHTA and CDR2 is FQGNSA in the germline V gene. In nucleotides, the CDR3 is TGTGCCAGCAGCTTAGCGGGAACAGGGCCCACTGAAGCTTTCTTT. Its protein is CASSLAGTGPTEAFF.

A word on this clonotype: A much larger clone differs from this one at a single base, so this may be a read error. The V gene is TRBV12-3 or TRBV12-4, the J gene TRBJ1-2; no clear D. The CDR3 is made up of 15 amino acids. The V end lost 6 bases, the J end lost 5 bases, and 19 bases lay between the germline ends. The CDR3, as DNA: TGTGCCAGCAGCGCCTTAACACAGCCGTGGTATGGCTACACCTTC. Translation: CASSALTQPWYGYTF.

This clonotype was recorded a few times. The chain is built from TRBV2 and TRBJ2-1; TRBD1 is a possible D gene (5 bases). Looked up from germline, CDR1 is SNHLY and CDR2 is FYNNEI. Trimming stripped 6 bases from V and 8 bases from J, with 8 bases between. The CDR3 loop spans 11 amino acids. The CDR3 DNA is TGTGCCAGCAGCAGGGAATATGAGCAGTTCTTC. This codes for CASSREYEQFF. Full variable domain (outside the CDR3, taken from reference TRBV2 and TRBJ2-1): EPEVTQTPSHQVTQMGQEVILRCVPISNHLYFYWYRQILGQKVEFLVSFYNNEISEKSEIFDDQFSVERPDGSNFTLKIRSTKLEDSAMYFCASSREYEQFFGPGTRLTVL.

This clonotype was picked up many times. This chain links TRBV2 with TRBJ1-1, with 11 bases lining up with TRBD1. V lost 5 bases to trimming and J lost 0 bases; unmatched junction nucleotides: 2. Germline CDR1 and CDR2: SNHLY and FYNNEI. The CDR3 covers 15 residues. The CDR3 sequence is CASSRDRGMNTEAFF. For the CDR3, the DNA is TGTGCCAGCAGTCGGGACAGGGGGATGAACACTGAAGCTTTCTTT. Looking up the rest from reference TRBV2 and TRBJ1-1 gives the full variable domain: EPEVTQTPSHQVTQMGQEVILRCVPISNHLYFYWYRQILGQKVEFLVSFYNNEISEKSEIFDDQFSVERPDGSNFTLKIRSTKLEDSAMYFCASSRDRGMNTEAFFGQGTRLTVV.

This chain links TRBV2 with TRBJ1-2; D not resolved. The CDR3 covers 13 residues. Between the trimmed V and J ends, which lost 4 bases and 8 bases, there was a span of 14 bases. Germline V gives CDR1 SNHLY, CDR2 FYNNEI. CDR3 protein: CASSGGGLYGYTF. The CDR3 coding sequence is TGTGCCAGCAGTGGCGGAGGGTTATACGGCTACACCTTC.

This clonotype was seen many times. The chain joins TRBV6-1 to TRBJ2-3; D may be TRBD2 (6 bases). Germline assignment: CDR1 MNHNS and CDR2 SASEGT. This CDR3 contains 14 residues. The V and J ends lost 4 bases and 3 bases respectively, with 11 bases between them. The CDR3 loop is CASSGIRGTDTQYF. CDR3 nucleotide sequence: TGTGCCAGCAGTGGTATCCGGGGGACAGATACGCAGTATTTT.

This clonotype occurred many times. The chain is built from TRBV14 and TRBJ2-7; 7 positions agree with TRBD2. The trim removed 4 bases at V and 2 bases at J, leaving 14 bases unmatched. CDR3 size: 17 residues. In germline, CDR1 is SGHDN, CDR2 FVKESK. CDR3 nucleotide sequence: TGTGCCAGCAGCCCCCCCCGGGGTCTAGCGGCGCCCTACGAGCAGTACTTC. Translation gives CASSPPRGLAAPYEQYF.

This clonotype has ten or more counts. The genes are TRBV3-1 and TRBJ2-1; tentatively, D is TRBD2 (6 bases). The germline V gene encodes CDR1 LGHDT and CDR2 YNNKEL (reference sequence). CDR3 size: 15 residues. V lost 2 bases to trimming and J lost 9 bases, with 17 bases between them. The CDR3 loop is CASSQRDSAPGEQFF. In DNA, the CDR3 is TGTGCCAGCAGCCAAAGGGACTCAGCGCCGGGTGAGCAGTTCTTC.

This clonotype appeared a few times. The rearrangement joins TRBV24-1 to TRBJ1-3; 9 nucleotides align to TRBD1. This CDR3 has 16 amino acids. CDR1 is KGHDR and CDR2 is SFDVKD in the germline V gene. V lost 2 bases and J lost 4; bases outside the gene matches: 5. Here the CDR3 reads CATSDSRTGAGNTIYF. The CDR3 nucleotides are TGTGCCACCAGTGATTCCCGGACAGGGGCCGGAAACACCATATATTTT.

The CDR3 spells CASSLSFVGRQQETQYF. CDR3 DNA sequence: TGTGCCAGCAGTTTATCATTCGTGGGTCGTCAGCAAGAGACCCAGTACTTC. The rearrangement joins TRBV12-3 or TRBV12-4 to TRBJ2-5; the D is unclear. The CDR3 is made up of 17 amino acids. Deletions cut 2 bases from V and 2 bases from J, with 18 bases between.

This clonotype turned up a few times. The chain combines TRBV25-1 with TRBJ2-7, with D unresolved. Germline values: CDR1 MGHDK, CDR2 SYGVNS. This CDR3 is 13 amino acids long. The germline V and J ends were trimmed by 2 bases and 6 bases, with 11 bases remaining between them. The CDR3 reads CASSERLGGEQYF. CDR3 coding DNA: TGTGCCAGCAGTGAAAGGTTGGGTGGCGAGCAGTACTTC.

This clonotype was counted between two and nine times. V and J are TRBV5-1 and TRBJ2-3, with D hard to call. Germline CDR1 SGHRS, CDR2 YFSETQ. The CDR3 runs 15 residues. V was cut by 1 base and J by 2 bases, with 11 bases left in between. The CDR3 protein is CASSLSNLPTDTQYF. In DNA form, the CDR3 reads TGCGCCAGCAGCTTGTCCAATTTGCCCACAGATACGCAGTATTTT.

This clonotype came up many times. V usage is TRBV6-1 and J usage is TRBJ2-3; 13 nucleotides align to TRBD2. This CDR3 is built from 14 residues. Per the germline V gene, CDR1 is MNHNS and CDR2 is SASEGT. J was trimmed by 8 bases and V by 7 bases; bases with no gene match: 6. The CDR3 protein is CASNGLAGEGTQYF. Here the CDR3 DNA reads TGTGCCAGCAATGGACTAGCGGGAGAAGGTACGCAGTATTTT.

This clonotype was counted a few times. A much larger clonotype is one base distant, so this may be a read error. The chain couples TRBV12-3 or TRBV12-4 to TRBJ2-2; unclear D gene. The V end lost 7 bases, the J end lost 5 bases, and 17 bases lay between the germline ends. The CDR3 extends over 15 amino acids. The chain's CDR3 is CASIPVYLGTGELFF. The DNA for the CDR3 is TGTGCCAGCATTCCCGTTTATCTTGGGACCGGGGAGCTGTTTTTT.

Many counts were recorded for this clonotype. Written as DNA, the CDR3 is TGTGCCAGCAGCCAGCGGGGAGCCACCCCGGATTCACCCCTCCACTTT. Protein: CASSQRGATPDSPLHF. The chain joins TRBV28 to TRBJ1-6; D not resolved. This CDR3 spans 16 amino acids. In germline, CDR1 is MDHEN, CDR2 SYDVKM. V dropped 6 bases and J dropped 8 bases, with 20 bases sitting between them.

In this sample, this clonotype turned up many times. The chain links TRBV28 to TRBJ1-2, with 7 bases that match TRBD1. This CDR3 spans 12 amino acids. The germline V gene has CDR1 MDHEN and CDR2 SYDVKM. CDR3 coding DNA: TGTGCGACCGGGACAGAAAACTATGGCTACACCTTC. It encodes CATGTENYGYTF.

This sequence joins TRBV10-3 and TRBJ1-5, with 8 bases lining up with TRBD1. The V gene's germline CDR1 is ENHRY and CDR2 SYGVKD. The V and J ends lost 0 bases and 7 bases, in that order; junction bases with no gene match: 8. The CDR3 length is 16 residues. In DNA form, the CDR3 reads TGTGCCATCAGTGAGTCGGCAGGGGGCTTGAGGCAGCCCCAGCATTTT. Its protein is CAISESAGGLRQPQHF.

This clonotype was recorded at least ten times. The junction and the germline gene differ at one end; a read error may be behind it. This sequence joins TRBV2 and TRBJ2-1, with 8 bases lining up with TRBD2. The CDR3 is made up of 14 amino acids. Looked up from germline, CDR1 is SNHLY and CDR2 is FYNNEI. The CDR3 here is CASRSGSSYNGQFF. In DNA, the CDR3 is TGTGCCAGCAGGAGCGGGAGCTCCTACAATGGGCAGTTCTTC.

This chain links TRBV5-6 with TRBJ2-7, with D perhaps TRBD2 (6 bases). The CDR3 is 16 residues long. Germline values: CDR1 SGHDT, CDR2 YYEEEE. The ends were cut back, 4 bases at V and 1 base at J, with 18 bases in the middle. CDR3 amino acids: CASSLEGGIQSYEQYF. The CDR3 nucleotides read TGTGCCAGCAGCCTGGAGGGCGGGATTCAGTCCTACGAGCAGTACTTC.

In its sample, this clonotype was seen many times. The chain employs TRBV18 and TRBJ2-5, with D unclear. The CDR3 loop spans 12 amino acids. The germline V and J ends were trimmed by 3 bases and 5 bases, with 7 bases remaining between them. Germline CDR1 KGHSH, CDR2 LQKENI. This chain's CDR3 is CASSPRQETQYF. In nucleotides, the CDR3 is TGTGCCAGCTCACCCCGCCAGGAGACCCAGTACTTC. Filled out from reference TRBV18 and TRBJ2-5, the complete variable domain reads NAGVMQNPRHLVRRRGQEARLRCSPMKGHSHVYWYRQLPEEGLKFMVYLQKENIIDESGMPKERFSAEFPKEGPSILRIQQVVRGDSAAYFCASSPRQETQYFGPGTRLLVL.

V gene TRBV5-4 combines with J gene TRBJ2-5, with D tentatively TRBD2 (6 bases). V was cut by 0 bases and J by 9 bases, with 21 bases left in between. CDR3 size: 16 residues. Germline V gives CDR1 SGHNT, CDR2 YYREEE (reference sequence). In DNA form, the CDR3 reads TGTGCCAGCAGCTTGGGGCAGACTAGTCCGGCGGAGGCCCAGTACTTC. This sequence encodes CASSLGQTSPAEAQYF.